A selection of T cell receptor beta chains follows, all from one sample in a study of read filtering for tumor transcriptome and immune sequencing. TCRdb processed the reads anew with MiXCR; each CDR3 protein has one entry. Of more than 30,000 distinct CDR3 sequences in the sample, about 18% were seen once. Sequenced: a population of CD138-negative cells sorted from bone marrow. The receptors were sampled from a donor at least 40 years old with multiple myeloma. Both conserved end residues are part of each CDR3. D genes are given only for firm matches. Part of the rows lack a size; the others show once, few, many or a class for expanded clones.

abundance: many; d_gene: TRBD2; v_gene: TRBV20-1; j_gene: TRBJ2-5; CDR3aa: CSAELAGETQYF; CDR3nt: TGCAGTGCGGAACTAGCGGGAGAGACCCAGTACTTC
abundance: many; d_gene: TRBD2; v_gene: TRBV27; j_gene: TRBJ2-7; CDR3aa: CASIKFSGRPAYEQYF; CDR3nt: TGTGCCAGCATCAAGTTTAGCGGGAGGCCCGCCTACGAGCAGTACTTC
abundance: many; d_gene: -; v_gene: TRBV20-1; j_gene: TRBJ1-4; CDR3aa: CSAIRASEKLFF; CDR3nt: TGCAGTGCTATAAGGGCCAGTGAAAAACTGTTTTTT
abundance: many; d_gene: -; v_gene: TRBV20-1; j_gene: TRBJ2-2; CDR3aa: CSASQPLTRRTGELFF; CDR3nt: TGCAGTGCTAGCCAACCTCTGACTAGACGGACCGGGGAGCTGTTTTTT
abundance: many; d_gene: -; v_gene: TRBV7-9; j_gene: TRBJ2-5; CDR3aa: CASSLLRGQETQYF; CDR3nt: TGTGCCAGCAGCCTTTTGCGTGGCCAAGAGACCCAGTACTTC
abundance: many; d_gene: -; v_gene: TRBV29-1; j_gene: TRBJ2-3; CDR3aa: CSVGEASGDTQYF; CDR3nt: TGCAGCGTTGGGGAGGCCTCGGGGGATACGCAGTATTTT
abundance: few; d_gene: -; v_gene: TRBV24-1; j_gene: TRBJ2-1; CDR3aa: CATSDLHGTTRDEQFF; CDR3nt: TGTGCCACCAGTGATTTGCATGGGACAACAAGGGATGAGCAGTTCTTC
abundance: few; d_gene: -; v_gene: TRBV12-3/TRBV12-4; j_gene: TRBJ1-1; CDR3aa: CASSPVEVTEAFF; CDR3nt: TGTGCCAGCAGTCCGGTGGAGGTCACTGAAGCTTTCTTT
abundance: many; d_gene: -; v_gene: TRBV5-1; j_gene: TRBJ2-5; CDR3aa: CASSLGTGGGLQYF; CDR3nt: TGCGCCAGCAGCTTGGGAACAGGAGGGGGACTCCAGTACTTC
abundance: many; d_gene: -; v_gene: TRBV3-1; j_gene: TRBJ2-2; CDR3aa: CASSQNRVGTGELFF; CDR3nt: TGTGCCAGCAGCCAGAACAGGGTTGGGACCGGGGAGCTGTTTTTT
abundance: -; d_gene: -; v_gene: TRBV12-3/TRBV12-4; j_gene: TRBJ1-6; CDR3aa: CASSDRDSPLHF; CDR3nt: TGTGCCAGCAGTGATAGGGATTCACCCCTCCACTTT
abundance: few; d_gene: -; v_gene: TRBV12-3/TRBV12-4; j_gene: TRBJ2-5; CDR3aa: CASSSRDYQETQYF; CDR3nt: TGTGCCAGCAGTTCCCGGGACTACCAAGAGACCCAGTACTTC
abundance: few; d_gene: TRBD2; v_gene: TRBV6-2/TRBV6-3; j_gene: TRBJ2-5; CDR3aa: CASRKLAGKKETQYF; CDR3nt: TGTGCCAGCAGGAAACTAGCGGGGAAAAAGGAGACCCAGTACTTC
abundance: few; d_gene: -; v_gene: TRBV2; j_gene: TRBJ2-7; CDR3aa: CASSPGTDSYEQYF; CDR3nt: TGTGCCAGCAGCCCCGGGACGGACTCCTACGAGCAGTACTTC
abundance: many; d_gene: -; v_gene: TRBV28; j_gene: TRBJ2-3; CDR3aa: CASGLGGARASTDTQYF; CDR3nt: TGTGCCAGCGGACTTGGCGGGGCCCGTGCTAGCACAGATACGCAGTATTTT
abundance: many; d_gene: TRBD2; v_gene: TRBV7-3; j_gene: TRBJ2-2; CDR3aa: CASSFTSGGARTGELFF; CDR3nt: TGTGCCAGCAGCTTTACTAGCGGGGGGGCCCGCACCGGGGAGCTGTTTTTT
abundance: many; d_gene: TRBD1; v_gene: TRBV4-1; j_gene: TRBJ2-7; CDR3aa: CASSRGQGASYEQYF; CDR3nt: TGCGCCAGCAGCCGGGGACAGGGGGCTAGCTACGAGCAGTACTTC
abundance: many; d_gene: -; v_gene: TRBV7-9; j_gene: TRBJ2-3; CDR3aa: CASSLGEVTSTDTQYF; CDR3nt: TGTGCCAGCAGCTTAGGAGAGGTTACTAGCACAGATACGCAGTATTTT
abundance: few; d_gene: -; v_gene: TRBV15; j_gene: TRBJ1-5; CDR3aa: CATSFPSPGQPQHF; CDR3nt: TGTGCCACCAGCTTCCCAAGTCCAGGACAGCCCCAGCATTTT
abundance: many; d_gene: -; v_gene: TRBV7-8; j_gene: TRBJ1-1; CDR3aa: CASSLAAGHLTNTEAFF; CDR3nt: TGTGCCAGCAGCTTAGCCGCGGGACACCTTACGAACACTGAAGCTTTCTTT
abundance: many; d_gene: -; v_gene: TRBV20-1; j_gene: TRBJ2-2; CDR3aa: CSARGSGQFDGELFF; CDR3nt: TGCAGTGCTAGGGGGAGCGGGCAGTTCGACGGGGAGCTGTTTTTT
abundance: -; d_gene: TRBD1; v_gene: TRBV12-3/TRBV12-4; j_gene: TRBJ1-3; CDR3aa: CASSPQTGSIYF; CDR3nt: TGTGCCAGCAGTCCCCAGACAGGGAGCATATATTTT
abundance: many; d_gene: TRBD2; v_gene: TRBV13; j_gene: TRBJ2-3; CDR3aa: CASSRTSGIDGADTQYF; CDR3nt: TGTGCCAGCAGCCGGACTAGCGGGATAGACGGGGCAGATACGCAGTATTTT
abundance: many; d_gene: -; v_gene: TRBV4-1; j_gene: TRBJ2-3; CDR3aa: CASSQGVWSDADTQYF; CDR3nt: TGCGCCAGCAGCCAAGGGGTTTGGAGCGATGCAGATACGCAGTATTTT
abundance: medium-sized; d_gene: -; v_gene: TRBV28; j_gene: TRBJ2-1; CDR3aa: CASSFFHRGNEQFF; CDR3nt: TGTGCCAGCAGTTTTTTTCACCGGGGGAATGAGCAGTTCTTC
abundance: -; d_gene: -; v_gene: TRBV3-1; j_gene: TRBJ2-7; CDR3aa: CASSPPGYLSYEQYF; CDR3nt: TGTGCCAGCAGCCCTCCGGGTTACCTCTCCTACGAGCAGTACTTC
abundance: many; d_gene: -; v_gene: TRBV14; j_gene: TRBJ2-7; CDR3aa: CASSQSRAPYEQYF; CDR3nt: TGTGCCAGCAGCCAATCCCGAGCTCCCTACGAGCAGTACTTC
abundance: medium-sized; d_gene: -; v_gene: TRBV12-3/TRBV12-4; j_gene: TRBJ2-1; CDR3aa: CASSPGNGTGYNEQFF; CDR3nt: TGTGCCAGCAGCCCCGGGAACGGGACTGGGTACAATGAGCAGTTCTTC